Presented here are 25 T cell receptor beta chains from one specimen sequenced in a study of T cells in localized non-small cell lung cancer. Only in-frame clones appear in the TCRdb table, and some are missing; sequencing was by immunoSEQ multiplex PCR. The table records almost 65,000 clones, roughly 90% of them present only once. Sequenced material: peripheral blood, taken before any cancer treatment. The receptors here all came from a woman aged 35 to 70 with stage I lung adenocarcinoma.

This chain connects TRBV10-3 to TRBJ2-1, with 7 bases aligning to TRBD1. The V gene's germline CDR1 is ENHRY and CDR2 SYGVKD. The CDR3 contains 13 residues. With V trimmed by 7 bases and J by 7 bases, 7 bases remained unmatched. CDR3 nucleotide sequence: TGTGCCATCACCTCCGACAGGGAGAATGAGCAGTTCTTC. This codes for CAITSDRENEQFF.

This clone was seen just once. This rearrangement joins TRBV11-2 to TRBJ2-7; 8 bases are shared with TRBD1. Germline loops: CDR1 SGHAT, CDR2 FQNNGV. The CDR3 has 16 residues. Trimming removed 0 bases from V and 3 bases from J; junction bases left unmatched: 7. The CDR3 DNA follows: TGTGCCAGCAGCTTAGACCTCCCCGGGACAGGCTACGAGCAGTACTTC. Its translation is CASSLDLPGTGYEQYF.

The V call is TRBV19, the J call TRBJ1-5, with D unresolved. This CDR3 region has 17 residues. Germline CDR1 and CDR2: LNHDA and SQIVND (reference sequence). V dropped 7 bases and J dropped 1 base, with 20 bases sitting between them. Here the CDR3 DNA reads TGTGCCAGTACTCCGGGAACAGCTGGCTTAAGCAATCAGCCCCAGCATTTT. Protein sequence: CASTPGTAGLSNQPQHF.

To note about this clone: Other DNA variants within this sample encode the same CDR3. The chain has TRBV7-2 and TRBJ2-7, with 7 bases fitting TRBD1. J gave up 0 bases and V 6 bases, and 2 bases lay outside the gene matches. Germline CDR1 is SGHTA and CDR2 is FQGNSA. CDR3 size: 13 residues. CDR3 sequence (DNA): TGTGCCAGCAGTCGGGACAGCTCCTACGAGCAGTACTTC. This codes for CASSRDSSYEQYF. Filled out from reference TRBV7-2 and TRBJ2-7, the complete variable domain reads GAGVSQSPSNKVTEKGKDVELRCDPISGHTALYWYRQSLGQGLEFLIYFQGNSAPDKSGLPSDRFSAERTGGSVSTLTIQRTQQEDSAVYLCASSRDSSYEQYFGPGTRLTVT.

This sequence joins TRBV30 and TRBJ2-7, with D perhaps matching TRBD2 (6 bases). CDR1 is GTSNPN and CDR2 is SVGIG in the germline V gene (reference sequence). Trimming pared 3 bases from V and 2 bases from J, leaving 17 bases between. The CDR3 contains 15 residues. This chain's CDR3 is CAWSQGGKQAYEQYF. DNA for the CDR3: TGTGCCTGGAGCCAGGGAGGTAAACAAGCCTACGAGCAGTACTTC.

The chain carries TRBV6-1 and TRBJ1-1, with D hard to call. Per the germline V gene, CDR1 is MNHNS and CDR2 is SASEGT. This CDR3 is 13 amino acids long. Between the trimmed V and J ends, which lost 8 bases and 1 base, there was a span of 11 bases. Here the CDR3 reads CASAHSANTEAFF. The CDR3 DNA follows: TGTGCCAGCGCTCACAGTGCGAACACTGAAGCTTTCTTT.

The rearrangement uses TRBV7-2 and TRBJ1-1; 9 bases map to TRBD1. Germline CDR1 SGHTA, CDR2 FQGNSA. The CDR3 has 14 amino acids. Trimming cost V 5 bases and J 3 bases; bases outside gene matches: 4. In DNA, the CDR3 is TGTGCCAGCAGCCTACAGGGGGCTTACACTGAAGCTTTCTTT. This encodes CASSLQGAYTEAFF.

To note about this clone: Additional DNA sequences in this sample encode the identical CDR3. The chain couples TRBV9 to TRBJ2-7; a possible D gene is TRBD1 (6 bases). The CDR3 loop spans 14 amino acids. Between the trimmed V and J ends, which lost 1 base and 2 bases, there was a span of 10 bases. Germline values: CDR1 SGDLS, CDR2 YYNGEE. The chain's CDR3 is CASSVKAGAYEQYF. The DNA of the CDR3 is TGTGCCAGCAGCGTAAAGGCAGGGGCCTACGAGCAGTACTTC.

This clone was recorded once. This chain uses TRBV6-4 with TRBJ2-5; 11 positions agree with TRBD2. The DNA end favors TRBJ2-7, so the J call may be wrong. The germline V gene encodes CDR1 MRHNA and CDR2 SNTAGT. The CDR3 contains 19 residues. DNA for the CDR3: TGTGCCAGCAGTTGCCCGGGACTAGCGGACCGTTGCCCCACCTACGAGCAGTACTTC. Protein product: CASSCPGLADRCPTYEQYF.

J is TRBJ2-3 and V is TRBV5-1; no reliable D call. Germline V gene lookup returns CDR1 SGHRS and CDR2 YFSETQ. CDR3 length: 12 residues. V lost 2 bases and J lost 2, with 3 bases in between. CDR3 bases: TGCGCCAGCAGCTTCTCCACAGATACGCAGTATTTT. This codes for CASSFSTDTQYF.

The V gene is TRBV6-4, the J gene TRBJ1-4; D gene ambiguous. V was shortened by 7 bases and J by 8 bases, with 8 bases between the two germline ends. The V gene's germline CDR1 is MRHNA and CDR2 SNTAGT. The CDR3 spans 11 residues. CDR3 bases: TGTGCCAGCAAACCCGCCGAAAAACTGTTTTTT. Encoded protein: CASKPAEKLFF.

The chain carries TRBV28 and TRBJ2-1, with 7 bases identical to TRBD2. V lost 6 bases to trimming and J lost 14 bases; unmatched junction nucleotides: 16. Germline-derived CDR1 and CDR2 are MDHEN and SYDVKM. The CDR3 runs to 14 residues. The CDR3 DNA is TGTGCCAGCAGCCTGGGACTACCCAGAACTGGGAAGTTCTTC. This encodes CASSLGLPRTGKFF.

The chain recombines TRBV6-5 with TRBJ1-2; 8 nucleotides agree with TRBD1. V lost 6 bases to trimming and J lost 8 bases; unmatched junction nucleotides: 14. Germline lookup yields CDR1 MNHEY and CDR2 SVGAGI. CDR3 size: 15 residues. The CDR3 DNA reads as TGTGCCAGCAGCCCGCCCGGACAGGGCGTCATCGGCTACACCTTC. Its protein product is CASSPPGQGVIGYTF.

V usage is TRBV29-1 and J usage is TRBJ1-5, with 7 bases fitting TRBD1. CDR1 is SQVTM and CDR2 is ANQGSEA in the germline V gene. This CDR3 spans 13 amino acids. Trimming cost V 6 bases and J 4 bases; bases outside gene matches: 6. The CDR3: CSVTGTDNQPQHF. Written as DNA, the CDR3 is TGCAGCGTAACCGGGACAGATAATCAGCCCCAGCATTTT.

V is TRBV19 and J is TRBJ2-3, with 14 nucleotides matching TRBD2. This CDR3 spans 16 amino acids. After removal of 3 bases from V and 5 bases from J, the junction contained 4 bases not matched to a gene. Germline CDR1 reads LNHDA; CDR2 reads SQIVND (reference sequence). CDR3 bases: TGTGCCAGTAGTATGACTAGCGGGGGGGGAATAGATACGCAGTATTTT. Translated, it gives CASSMTSGGGIDTQYF.

The chain uses TRBV25-1 and TRBJ1-1, with 8 bases identical to TRBD1. Trimming removed 4 bases from V and 12 bases from J; junction bases left unmatched: 7. The germline CDR1 and CDR2 sequences are MGHDK and SYGVNS. This CDR3 contains 12 residues. The CDR3 sequence is CASSAGQGKPFF. The CDR3 nucleotides are TGTGCCAGCAGTGCCGGACAGGGCAAACCTTTCTTT. The entire variable domain, with the rest obtained from reference TRBV25-1 and TRBJ1-1, is as follows: EADIYQTPRYLVIGTGKKITLECSQTMGHDKMYWYQQDPGMELHLIHYSYGVNSTEKGDLSSESTVSRIRTEHFPLTLESARPSHTSQYLCASSAGQGKPFFGQGTRLTVV.

This clone was observed a single time. The chain joins TRBV28 to TRBJ1-1; a possible D gene is TRBD1 (5 bases). Germline CDR1 and CDR2: MDHEN and SYDVKM. There are 15 residues in the CDR3. V was clipped by 6 bases and J by 1 base, with 15 bases between them. In DNA form, the CDR3 reads TGTGCCAGCAGATCACCTCCCGGGGCGAACACTGAAGCTTTCTTT. Protein sequence: CASRSPPGANTEAFF.

This chain uses TRBV9 with TRBJ1-2, with 8 bases that match TRBD1. J gave up 3 bases and V 3 bases, and 4 bases lay outside the gene matches. The length of the CDR3 is 14 residues. Germline V gene lookup returns CDR1 SGDLS and CDR2 YYNGEE. This CDR3 is CASSDRGNDYGYTF. The CDR3, as DNA: TGTGCCAGCAGCGACAGGGGGAATGACTATGGCTACACCTTC.

The chain recombines TRBV18 with TRBJ2-7; D could derive from TRBD1 or TRBD2 (6 bases each). The germline CDR1 and CDR2 sequences are KGHSH and LQKENI. This CDR3 is 15 amino acids long. Trimming removed 3 bases at V and 1 base at J, with 13 bases between. CDR3 in amino acids: CASSPRTGASYEQYF. The CDR3 nucleotides are TGTGCCAGCTCACCCCGGACGGGGGCTTCCTACGAGCAGTACTTC.

This clone was observed once. The V call is TRBV18, the J call TRBJ1-4; TRBD1 is a possible D gene (5 bases). Trimming cost V 3 bases and J 4 bases, with 9 bases left between them. Per the germline V gene, CDR1 is KGHSH and CDR2 is LQKENI. The CDR3 is 14 residues long. The CDR3 DNA reads as TGTGCCAGCTCACCCGGGACGGGTAATGAAAAACTGTTTTTT. It specifies CASSPGTGNEKLFF.

This chain links TRBV5-1 with TRBJ1-4; 7 nucleotides agree with TRBD1. V gave up 3 bases and J gave up 8 bases; unmatched junction bases: 7. The CDR3 is 14 amino acids. Germline V CDR1 and CDR2: SGHRS, YFSETQ. The CDR3 DNA follows: TGCGCCAGCAGCTCCGGGACAGAGGGGGAAAAACTGTTTTTT. It is translated as CASSSGTEGEKLFF.

The chain recombines TRBV18 with TRBJ1-2, with 9 bases aligning to TRBD1. With 3 bases clipped from V and 4 bases from J, the junction kept 6 bases outside the gene matches. Germline values: CDR1 KGHSH, CDR2 LQKENI. CDR3 length: 15 residues. The CDR3 DNA is TGTGCCAGCTCACCGGGGACAGGGACAACCTATGGCTACACCTTC. Its protein is CASSPGTGTTYGYTF.

This clone has a handful of counts. The CDR3 loop reads CASSTTAYTEAFF. The DNA for the CDR3 is TGTGCCAGCAGCACCACAGCTTACACTGAAGCTTTCTTT. This chain links TRBV7-3 with TRBJ1-1; D is unresolved. Germline assignment: CDR1 SGHTA and CDR2 FQGTGA. V was cut by 5 bases and J by 3 bases, with 10 bases left in between. The CDR3 is made up of 13 amino acids.

The V and J genes are TRBV7-8 and TRBJ1-3; D is unresolved. Trimming took off 2 bases at V and 4 bases at J, with 9 bases between the two ends. Germline CDR1 reads SGHVS; CDR2 reads FQNEAQ. The CDR3 is made up of 14 amino acids. The CDR3 loop reads CASSLSRAGNTIYF. Here the CDR3 DNA reads TGTGCCAGCAGCTTATCGCGAGCGGGAAACACCATATATTTT.

The V gene is TRBV2, the J gene TRBJ2-2, with TRBD1 identical over 11 bases. The CDR3 sequence is 14 residues long. CDR1 is SNHLY, CDR2 FYNNEI, per germline. For the CDR3, the DNA is TGTGCTTCGGACAGGGGGCCGAACACCGGGGAGCTGTTTTTT. It yields the protein CASDRGPNTGELFF.